The rows below give T cell receptor beta chains drawn from one sample of a study of B cell selection in AIRE deficiency. Method: immunoSEQ multiplex PCR; TCRdb's copy keeps in-frame clones and lacks some. The sample holds about 21,000 clones, about 94% seen once. Sequences were obtained from Tregs sorted from PBMCs. Receptor source: a human donor with AIRE deficiency. The CDR3 runs from the conserved cysteine through the conserved F or W. The D gene is left open where the match is weak. Rows may omit the clone size; those that give it use once, few, many or a size class.

v_gene	d_gene	j_gene	abundance	CDR3nt	CDR3aa
TRBV4-1	-	TRBJ2-3	-	TGCGCCAGCAGCCAAACGCAGGGGACAGATACGCAGTATTTT	CASSQTQGTDTQYF
TRBV11-3	TRBD2	TRBJ2-1	-	TGTGCCAGCAGCTCATCAGTGGGTACGGGGAGGGCCTTTGAGCAGTTCTTC	CASSSSVGTGRAFEQFF
TRBV29-1	-	TRBJ2-4	-	TGCAGCGTTGGGGAAAAAAACATTCAGTACTTC	CSVGEKNIQYF
TRBV28	TRBD1	TRBJ2-7	-	TGTGCCAGCGGGACAGGGGGCGCGAGGTACGAGCAGTACTTC	CASGTGGARYEQYF
TRBV10-2	-	TRBJ2-2	-	TGCGCCAGCAGTGAGTTAGTGGTGAACACCGGGGAGCTGTTTTTT	CASSELVVNTGELFF
TRBV9	-	TRBJ1-5	-	TGTGCCAGCAGCCCCGGACATAGCAATCAGCCCCAGCATTTT	CASSPGHSNQPQHF
TRBV16	TRBD1	TRBJ1-2	-	TGTGCCAGCAGCCATACAGGGGAAGAGAATGGCTACACCTTC	CASSHTGEENGYTF
TRBV7-8	-	TRBJ1-5	once	TGTGCCAGCAGCTCGGGACGGGGTCAGCCCCAGCATTTT	CASSSGRGQPQHF
TRBV27	TRBD2	TRBJ2-3	-	TGTGCCAGCAGTCTGTACCGAAAGGTGGGGGAGGGCCGATCAGATACGCAGTATTTT	CASSLYRKVGEGRSDTQYF
TRBV29-1	TRBD1	TRBJ2-7	once	TGCAGCGTTGACCTCCAGGGGGCTGGGTACGAGCAGTACTTC	CSVDLQGAGYEQYF
TRBV29-1	TRBD1	TRBJ1-2	once	TGCAGCGTTCAGACAGGGACAACTATTGGCTACACCTTC	CSVQTGTTIGYTF
TRBV29-1	-	TRBJ1-4	-	TGCAGCGTGGGGGGACGGGAAAAACTGTTTTTT	CSVGGREKLFF
TRBV5-6	-	TRBJ2-7	once	TGTGCCAGCAGCTTCCGGCCGAGTTGGATGGACCTAGCCTACGAGCAGTACTTC	CASSFRPSWMDLAYEQYF
TRBV5-4	-	TRBJ2-7	-	TGTGCCAGCAGCGTAGGGCCATCGGGGGCCTACGAGCAGTACTTC	CASSVGPSGAYEQYF
TRBV6-5	-	TRBJ1-2	-	TGTGCCAGCACGGACGGTCCATATGGCTACACCTTC	CASTDGPYGYTF
TRBV6-1	-	TRBJ2-1	-	TGTGCCAGCAGTGAAGCGCAACAGAAGTACAATGAGCAGTTCTTC	CASSEAQQKYNEQFF
TRBV9	TRBD2	TRBJ2-7	-	TGTGCCAGCAGCGTGGGTTCGGGAGGGATGTACGAGCAGTACTTC	CASSVGSGGMYEQYF
TRBV7-3	TRBD2	TRBJ2-7	-	TGTGCCAGCAGCTTAGCTGGACTAGCGGGAGAGCAGCAGTACTTC	CASSLAGLAGEQQYF
TRBV28	TRBD2	TRBJ2-3	-	TGTGCCGGACTTAGCGGGGGGCCGGCAGATACGCAGTATTTT	CAGLSGGPADTQYF
TRBV5-1	-	TRBJ2-5	-	TGCGCCAGCAGCATCGGACACCTGATAATGAGGGGAGAGACCCAGTACTTC	CASSIGHLIMRGETQYF
TRBV6-1	-	TRBJ2-1	-	TGTGCCAGCAGTGAAGCGGGGCAGGGTAACTACAATGAGCAGTTCTTC	CASSEAGQGNYNEQFF
TRBV6-4	-	TRBJ2-3	-	TGTGCCAGCAAAAGGTCCATTTCTAGCACAGATACGCAGTATTTT	CASKRSISSTDTQYF
TRBV4-1	TRBD1	TRBJ1-1	once	TGCGCCAGCAGCTCCTGGACAGGGGGCGTTAGTGAAGCTTTCTTT	CASSSWTGGVSEAFF
TRBV7-9	TRBD1	TRBJ2-7	-	TGTGCCAGCAGCTCGACAGGGCGGAATTCCTACGAGCAGTACTTC	CASSSTGRNSYEQYF
TRBV7-8	-	TRBJ2-3	-	TGTGCCAGTTTAAGGGGGAGGGGGGATACGCAGTATTTT	CASLRGRGDTQYF
TRBV5-4	-	TRBJ1-6	-	TGTGCCAGCAGCCTAGATAGCTCCTATAATTCACCCCTCCACTTT	CASSLDSSYNSPLHF
TRBV18	TRBD2	TRBJ2-5	-	TGTGCCAGCTCACCTTCACTCGCGGGAGGTGCAGAGACCCAGTACTTC	CASSPSLAGGAETQYF
TRBV19	TRBD1	TRBJ1-5	few	TGTGCCAGTAGAAATCCGTTTGACAGGGCGGGTAATCAGCCCCAGCATTTT	CASRNPFDRAGNQPQHF
TRBV19	-	TRBJ2-7	-	TGTGCCAGTAGTATAGGTTGGCGGACAGTTCCCTACGAGCAGTACTTC	CASSIGWRTVPYEQYF
TRBV5-1	TRBD2	TRBJ2-7	-	TGCGCCAGCAGCTTGGGTGCGGGAGTGGTTTACGAGCAGTACTTC	CASSLGAGVVYEQYF
TRBV6-1	-	TRBJ1-1	-	TGTGCCAGCAGTGAAGCGGCCGCCAGGGCTTTCTTT	CASSEAAARAFF
TRBV11-3	-	TRBJ1-1	-	TGTGCCAGCAGCTTACTGAACACTGAAGCTTTCTTT	CASSLLNTEAFF
TRBV7-2	TRBD1	TRBJ2-7	-	TGTGCCAGCAGCTTACTAGGGACAGGGGTTTGGTCCTACGAGCAGTACTTC	CASSLLGTGVWSYEQYF
TRBV19	TRBD2	TRBJ2-2	-	TGTGCCAGTAGGCGGATACTAGCGGGAGATCTCAGGAACACCGGGGAGCTGTTTTTT	CASRRILAGDLRNTGELFF
TRBV7-2	-	TRBJ1-2	-	TGTGCCAGCAGCTTAGTCCGGGATGGCTACACCTTC	CASSLVRDGYTF
TRBV5-1	-	TRBJ2-3	-	TGCGCCAGCAGCTTGGCCGAAGATACGCAGTATTTT	CASSLAEDTQYF
TRBV7-2	-	TRBJ1-6	once	TGTGCCAGCAGCTTAGGGTGGGAGATACGAAATTCACCCCTCCACTTT	CASSLGWEIRNSPLHF
TRBV5-6	-	TRBJ1-5	-	TGTGCCAGCGGGAAGGGTCCTGATCAGCCCCAGCATTTT	CASGKGPDQPQHF
TRBV9	TRBD1	TRBJ2-1	-	TGTGCCAGCAGCGTAGCAGGACAGGGGCATTACAATGAGCAGTTCTTC	CASSVAGQGHYNEQFF
TRBV7-2	-	TRBJ1-3	-	TGTGCCAGCAGCTGGAAGGGGGTTACTGATGGAAACACCATATATTTT	CASSWKGVTDGNTIYF
TRBV19	-	TRBJ2-5	-	TGTGCCAGTAGTATAGGGGTAGCCATTGGTTCGGAGACCCAGTACTTC	CASSIGVAIGSETQYF
TRBV28	-	TRBJ2-6	-	TGTGCCAGCTGTTGGAGCTCTGGGGCCAACGTCCTGACTTTC	CASCWSSGANVLTF